Below, 18 T cell receptor beta chains from the same sample are listed, as sequenced in a study of blood T cell repertoires in COVID-19. The repertoire was sequenced with immunoSEQ multiplex PCR; TCRdb's copy has only in-frame clones and lacks some. Of over 300,000 clones in the sample, around 89% were seen once. Sequenced sample: PBMCs or T cells enriched from blood (not recorded which). Receptor source: a woman younger than 45 with acute COVID-19.

This chain joins TRBV19 and TRBJ1-3; unclear D gene. The germline V gene encodes CDR1 LNHDA and CDR2 SQIVND (reference sequence). The CDR3 extends over 14 amino acids. V shed 6 bases and J shed 0 bases, with 9 bases lying between them. The CDR3 loop reads CASRQNGSGNTIYF. In nucleotides, the CDR3 is TGTGCCAGTAGACAAAATGGCTCTGGAAACACCATATATTTT.

In its sample, this clone was seen a few times. The chain has TRBV21-1 and TRBJ2-2; TRBD1 is taken as the D call from the table, unchecked against the DNA. TRBV21-1 is termed a pseudogene. The CDR3 runs to 11 residues. CDR3 amino acids: CASNRTGELFF. CDR3 DNA sequence: TGTGCCAGCAACAGAACCGGGGAGCTGTTTTTT.

The V and J genes are TRBV18 and TRBJ2-7; 7 nucleotides match TRBD2. V lost 3 bases to trimming and J lost 4 bases; unmatched junction nucleotides: 6. The CDR3 consists of 14 residues. Germline V CDR1 and CDR2: KGHSH, LQKENI. The CDR3 DNA is TGTGCCAGCTCACCCACCTACGGGGGGTACGAGCAGTACTTC. Translated: CASSPTYGGYEQYF.

J is TRBJ2-2 and V is TRBV7-2; 11 nucleotides align to TRBD2. The germline V gene has CDR1 SGHTA and CDR2 FQGNSA. The CDR3 is made up of 18 amino acids. Trimming cost V 7 bases and J 6 bases; bases outside gene matches: 16. This chain's CDR3 is CASTRTYSGGAAAGELFF. The CDR3, as DNA: TGTGCCAGCACCCGAACTTATAGCGGGGGGGCCGCCGCCGGGGAGCTGTTTTTT.

Details on this clone: At the DNA level, this CDR3 is encoded by other sequences in the same sample as well. V and J are TRBV9 and TRBJ1-3; D is perhaps TRBD1 (6 bases). The CDR3 extends over 15 amino acids. V was trimmed by 2 bases and J by 0 bases, leaving 9 bases between them. Germline V gene lookup returns CDR1 SGDLS and CDR2 YYNGEE. The CDR3 is CASSVQGISGNTIYF. DNA for the CDR3: TGTGCCAGCAGCGTTCAGGGGATCTCTGGAAACACCATATATTTT.

The chain employs TRBV7-3 and TRBJ2-7, with 9 bases that match TRBD1. CDR1 SGHTA and CDR2 FQGTGA come from the germline V gene. J was trimmed by 2 bases and V by 5 bases; bases with no gene match: 4. This CDR3 is 14 amino acids long. This CDR3 reads CASSPGTGPYEQYF. Here the CDR3 DNA reads TGTGCCAGCAGCCCCGGGACAGGGCCCTACGAGCAGTACTTC.

The J gene is TRBJ2-2, the V gene TRBV5-4; D call uncertain. V was shortened by 0 bases and J by 1 base, with 4 bases between the two germline ends. This CDR3 has 14 amino acids. Germline V gene sequence: CDR1 SGHNT, CDR2 YYREEE (reference sequence). The CDR3 is CASSLELNTGELFF. The CDR3 nucleotides are TGTGCCAGCAGCTTGGAACTGAACACCGGGGAGCTGTTTTTT.

The chain has TRBV10-3 and TRBJ2-3; 13 nucleotides match TRBD2. Germline V CDR1 and CDR2: ENHRY, SYGVKD. CDR3 size: 17 residues. J was trimmed by 5 bases and V by 2 bases; bases with no gene match: 7. CDR3 in amino acids: CAISERTSGGALDTQYF. The DNA for the CDR3 is TGTGCCATCAGTGAGCGTACTAGCGGGGGGGCGTTAGATACGCAGTATTTT.

The sample holds one count of this clone. The chain carries TRBV3-1 (or the pseudogene TRBV3-2) and TRBJ1-1; D might be TRBD1 (5 bases). The germline V gene has CDR1 LGHDT and CDR2 YNNKEL (reference sequence). The CDR3 is made up of 17 amino acids. The germline V and J ends were trimmed by 1 base and 3 bases, with 18 bases remaining between them. CDR3 loop: CASSQGLSWVGDTEAFF. The CDR3 nucleotides read TGTGCCAGCAGCCAAGGGCTTTCTTGGGTAGGGGACACTGAAGCTTTCTTT.

The chain recombines TRBV6-1 with TRBJ1-5; D is unclear. Trimming stripped 2 bases from V and 0 bases from J, with 8 bases between. Germline lookup yields CDR1 MNHNS and CDR2 SASEGT. The length of the CDR3 is 15 residues. The CDR3 reads CASSESPTSNQPQHF. CDR3 coding DNA: TGTGCCAGCAGTGAATCCCCTACTAGCAATCAGCCCCAGCATTTT.

The sample holds one count of this clone. This sequence joins TRBV5-1 and TRBJ2-7; D is possibly TRBD2 (5 bases). Deletions cut 0 bases from V and 7 bases from J, with 20 bases between. The germline V gene has CDR1 SGHRS and CDR2 YFSETQ. The CDR3 runs 16 residues. The CDR3 coding sequence is TGCGCCAGCAGCTTGGCCTTGGGCTTCTCAGAGGGAGAGCAGTACTTC. Translation gives CASSLALGFSEGEQYF.

CDR3 residues: CASSLGQAWEQYF. CDR3 nucleotides: TGCGCCAGCAGCCTAGGACAGGCCTGGGAGCAGTACTTC. The chain links TRBV5-1 to TRBJ2-7; 7 nucleotides match TRBD1. The CDR3 runs to 13 residues. Trimming cost V 4 bases and J 7 bases; bases outside gene matches: 8. Germline lookup yields CDR1 SGHRS and CDR2 YFSETQ.

This clone appeared a single time. V and J are TRBV3-1 (or the pseudogene TRBV3-2) and TRBJ2-7, with D perhaps matching TRBD2 (6 bases). CDR3 length: 13 amino acids. Trimming removed 1 base at V and 5 bases at J, with 9 bases between. Germline values: CDR1 LGHDT, CDR2 YNNKEL (reference sequence). DNA of the CDR3: TGTGCCAGCAGCCAAGTAGCGGAAAACGAGCAGTACTTC. Its protein product is CASSQVAENEQYF.

This chain uses TRBV3-1 (or the pseudogene TRBV3-2) with TRBJ2-2, with TRBD1 identical over 8 bases. The V segment lost 5 bases and the J segment 5 bases; nucleotides outside the gene matches: 13. CDR1 and CDR2 from the germline V gene are LGHDT and YNNKEL (reference sequence). The CDR3 loop spans 17 amino acids. The CDR3 region is CASSKNRDRLGTGELFF. For the CDR3, the DNA is TGTGCCAGCAGCAAAAACCGGGACAGGCTGGGGACCGGGGAGCTGTTTTTT.

V and J are TRBV24-1 and TRBJ1-1, with TRBD1 matching 8 bases. With V trimmed by 5 bases and J by 0 bases, 7 bases remained unmatched. From germline, CDR1 is KGHDR and CDR2 SFDVKD. The length of the CDR3 is 16 residues. The CDR3 DNA sequence: TGTGCCACCAGTGCCGGGCCAGGGGGCTTGAACACTGAAGCTTTCTTT. Translating it yields CATSAGPGGLNTEAFF.

This clone was counted only a few times. The chain uses TRBV27 and TRBJ1-1; D not resolved. Trimming left V 3 bases short and J 4 bases short, with 9 bases between. The germline V gene encodes CDR1 MNHEY and CDR2 SMNVEV (reference sequence). This CDR3 is built from 13 residues. The DNA of the CDR3 is TGTGCCAGCAGTTTGCTCCCGAGCACTGAAGCTTTCTTT. It yields the protein CASSLLPSTEAFF.

Here the CDR3 DNA reads TGTGCCACCTCGACAGGGGTCTCCGGCTACACCTTC. Its translation is CATSTGVSGYTF. V usage is TRBV19 and J usage is TRBJ1-2; 8 bases fit TRBD1. The CDR3 is 12 amino acids. Germline CDR1 LNHDA, CDR2 SQIVND (reference sequence). With V trimmed by 10 bases and J by 8 bases, 9 bases remained unmatched.

This chain connects TRBV30 to TRBJ2-1, with D perhaps TRBD2 (5 bases). Per germline, CDR1 GTSNPN and CDR2 SVGIG (reference sequence). Deletions cut 3 bases from V and 9 bases from J, with 9 bases between. The CDR3 consists of 11 residues. The CDR3 DNA reads TGTGCCTGGAGCCATCGGGGTGAGCAGTTCTTC. Encoded protein: CAWSHRGEQFF.